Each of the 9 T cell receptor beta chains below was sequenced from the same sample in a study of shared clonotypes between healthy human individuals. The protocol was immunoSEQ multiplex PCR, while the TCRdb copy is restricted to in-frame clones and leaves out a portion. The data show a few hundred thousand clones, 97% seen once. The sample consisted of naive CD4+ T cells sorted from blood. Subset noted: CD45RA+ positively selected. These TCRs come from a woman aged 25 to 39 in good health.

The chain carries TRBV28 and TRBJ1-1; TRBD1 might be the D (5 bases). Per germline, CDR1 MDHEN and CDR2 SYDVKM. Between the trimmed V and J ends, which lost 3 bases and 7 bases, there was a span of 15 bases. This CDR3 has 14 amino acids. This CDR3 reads CASSFLGTQYEAFF. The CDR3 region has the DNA TGTGCCAGCAGTTTCCTAGGGACCCAATATGAAGCTTTCTTT.

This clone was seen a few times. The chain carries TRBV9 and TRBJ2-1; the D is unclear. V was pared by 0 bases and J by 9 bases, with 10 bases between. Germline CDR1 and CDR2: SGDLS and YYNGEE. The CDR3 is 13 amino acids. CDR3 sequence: CASSVVSASEQFF. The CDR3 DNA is TGTGCCAGCAGCGTAGTCTCAGCTAGTGAGCAGTTCTTC.

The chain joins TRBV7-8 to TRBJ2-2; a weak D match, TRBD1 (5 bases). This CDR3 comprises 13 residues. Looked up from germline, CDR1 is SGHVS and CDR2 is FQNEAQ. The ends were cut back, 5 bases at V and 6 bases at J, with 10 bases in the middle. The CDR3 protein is CASSARESGELFF. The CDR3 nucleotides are TGTGCCAGCAGCGCCAGGGAATCCGGGGAGCTGTTTTTT.

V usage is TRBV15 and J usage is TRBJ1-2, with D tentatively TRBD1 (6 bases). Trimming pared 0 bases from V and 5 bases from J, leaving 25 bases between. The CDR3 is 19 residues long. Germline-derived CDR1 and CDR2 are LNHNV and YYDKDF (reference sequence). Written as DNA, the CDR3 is TGTGCCACCAGCAGAGATCTCGTTCATAATGCCAGGGGAGCTTATGGCTACACCTTC. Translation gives CATSRDLVHNARGAYGYTF.

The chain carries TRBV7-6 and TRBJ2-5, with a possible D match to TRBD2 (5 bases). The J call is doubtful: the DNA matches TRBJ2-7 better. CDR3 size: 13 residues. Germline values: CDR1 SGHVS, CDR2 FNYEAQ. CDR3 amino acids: CASSFGGGYEQYF. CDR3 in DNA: TGTGCCAGCAGCTTCGGTGGCGGGTACGAGCAGTACTTC.

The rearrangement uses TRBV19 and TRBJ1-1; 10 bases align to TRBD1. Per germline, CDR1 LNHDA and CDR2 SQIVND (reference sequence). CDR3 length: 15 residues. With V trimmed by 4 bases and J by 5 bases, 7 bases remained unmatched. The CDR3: CASSTLGQGGTEAFF. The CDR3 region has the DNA TGTGCCAGTAGTACCCTAGGACAGGGGGGGACTGAAGCTTTCTTT.

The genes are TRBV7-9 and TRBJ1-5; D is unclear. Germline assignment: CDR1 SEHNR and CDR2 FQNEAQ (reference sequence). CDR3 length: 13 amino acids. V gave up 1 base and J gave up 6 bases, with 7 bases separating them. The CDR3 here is CASSLGSSQPQHF. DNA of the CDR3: TGTGCCAGCAGCTTAGGTTCTAGTCAGCCCCAGCATTTT. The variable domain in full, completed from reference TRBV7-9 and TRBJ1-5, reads DTGVSQNPRHKITKRGQNVTFRCDPISEHNRLYWYRQTLGQGPEFLTYFQNEAQLEKSRLLSDRFSAERPKGSFSTLEIQRTEQGDSAMYLCASSLGSSQPQHFGDGTRLSIL.

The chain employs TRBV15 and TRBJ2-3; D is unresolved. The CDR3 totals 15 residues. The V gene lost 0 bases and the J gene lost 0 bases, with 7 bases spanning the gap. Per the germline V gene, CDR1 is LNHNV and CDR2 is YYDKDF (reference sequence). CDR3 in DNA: TGTGCCACCAGCAGAGATAGACTGAGCACAGATACGCAGTATTTT. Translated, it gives CATSRDRLSTDTQYF.

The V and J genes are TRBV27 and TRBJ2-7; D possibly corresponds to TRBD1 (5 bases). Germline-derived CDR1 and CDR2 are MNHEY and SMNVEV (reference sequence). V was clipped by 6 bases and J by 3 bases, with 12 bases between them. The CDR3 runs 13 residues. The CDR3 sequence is CASSGQGVYEQYF. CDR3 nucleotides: TGTGCCAGCAGCGGGCAGGGTGTCTACGAGCAGTACTTC.